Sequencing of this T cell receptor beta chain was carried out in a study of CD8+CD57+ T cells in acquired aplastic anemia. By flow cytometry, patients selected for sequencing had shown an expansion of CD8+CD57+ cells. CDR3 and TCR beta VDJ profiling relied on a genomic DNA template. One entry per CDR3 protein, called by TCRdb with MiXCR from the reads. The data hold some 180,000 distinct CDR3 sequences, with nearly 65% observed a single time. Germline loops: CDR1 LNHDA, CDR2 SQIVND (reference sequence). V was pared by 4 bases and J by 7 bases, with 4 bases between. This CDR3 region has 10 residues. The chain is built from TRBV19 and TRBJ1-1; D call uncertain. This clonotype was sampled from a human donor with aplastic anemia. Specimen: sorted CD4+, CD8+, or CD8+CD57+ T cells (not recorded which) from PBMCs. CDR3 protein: CASSNGEAFF. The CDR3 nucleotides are TGTGCCAGTAGTAACGGTGAAGCTTTCTTT.